Each of the 32 T cell receptor beta chains below was sequenced from the same sample in a study of graft-versus-host responses after intestinal transplantation. The data were produced by immunoSEQ multiplex PCR, yet TCRdb's version contains in-frame clones alone and is incomplete. The sample has just over 15,000 clones, 70% to 90% seen once. Here the sequenced sample was bone marrow, taken 120 to 130 days after intestinal transplantation. The receptors derive from a human patient who received an intestinal transplant, so some T cells may come from the graft donor.

V usage is TRBV10-3 and J usage is TRBJ1-4; unclear D gene. Germline V lookup: CDR1 ENHRY, CDR2 SYGVKD. This CDR3 is 13 amino acids long. V gave up 0 bases and J gave up 8 bases, with 7 bases separating them. CDR3 protein: CAISESDLEKLFF. Written as DNA, the CDR3 is TGTGCCATCAGTGAGTCGGACCTGGAAAAACTGTTTTTT.

The chain carries TRBV2 and TRBJ1-2; a weak D match, TRBD1 (6 bases). In germline, CDR1 is SNHLY, CDR2 FYNNEI. The CDR3 contains 13 residues. The germline V and J ends were trimmed by 11 bases and 2 bases, with 15 bases remaining between them. The CDR3 nucleotides read TGTGCCGGGAAGGACGGACAGAACTATGGCTACACCTTC. This encodes CAGKDGQNYGYTF.

The V and J genes are TRBV28 and TRBJ1-2; TRBD1 matches 9 bases. CDR3 size: 16 residues. Germline V lookup: CDR1 MDHEN, CDR2 SYDVKM. J gave up 7 bases and V 2 bases, and 11 bases lay outside the gene matches. The CDR3 sequence is CASSLPAPGTGPGYTF. For the CDR3, the DNA is TGTGCCAGCAGTTTACCAGCCCCCGGGACAGGGCCTGGCTACACCTTC.

CDR3 sequence: CASSKGQGNQPQHF. CDR3 bases: TGTGCCAGCAGCAAAGGACAGGGCAATCAGCCCCAGCATTTT. The V call is TRBV21-1, the J call TRBJ1-5; TRBD1, the table's D call, was not compared with the DNA. TRBV21-1 counts as a pseudogene. CDR3 length: 14 amino acids.

This sequence joins TRBV11-2 and TRBJ1-1; no firm D call. The CDR3 runs to 14 residues. Trimming removed 4 bases from V and 1 base from J, with 10 bases in between. Germline lookup yields CDR1 SGHAT and CDR2 FQNNGV. CDR3 coding DNA: TGTGCCAGCAGCTACCTAACAGAGAACACTGAAGCTTTCTTT. Protein sequence: CASSYLTENTEAFF.

The sample holds a few counts of this clone. The J gene is TRBJ1-6, the V gene TRBV6-4; the match to TRBD1 covers 8 bases. The CDR3 consists of 14 residues. With 4 bases clipped from V and 7 bases from J, the junction kept 3 bases outside the gene matches. The germline V gene has CDR1 MRHNA and CDR2 SNTAGT. The CDR3 DNA follows: TGTGCCAGCAGTGCGGGACAGGAGAATTCACCCCTCCACTTT. It yields the protein CASSAGQENSPLHF.

This rearrangement joins TRBV2 to TRBJ2-3; D unclear. This CDR3 is 12 amino acids long. With 3 bases removed from V and 4 bases from J, the gap between germline ends came to 5 bases. The V gene's germline CDR1 is SNHLY and CDR2 FYNNEI. The CDR3 coding sequence is TGTGCCAGCAGTGATAGGGCAGATACGCAGTATTTT. It yields the protein CASSDRADTQYF.

The chain combines TRBV5-8 with TRBJ2-1, with 12 positions matching TRBD2. Looked up from germline, CDR1 is SGHTS and CDR2 is YDEGEE. The CDR3 is 17 amino acids. V shed 0 bases and J 8 bases; nucleotides not matched to a gene: 9. This chain's CDR3 is CASSLGVTSGRLDEQFF. The CDR3 DNA follows: TGTGCCAGCAGCTTGGGGGTGACTAGCGGGAGATTGGATGAGCAGTTCTTC.

As concerns this clone: At one boundary the junction diverges from the germline segment, which might be a read error. The genes are TRBV7-7 and TRBJ2-7; 8 bases are shared with TRBD2. The V gene's germline CDR1 is SSHAT and CDR2 FNYEAQ (reference sequence). The CDR3 consists of 15 residues. The CDR3 is CASSPLGRGGREQYF. CDR3 bases: TGTGCTAGCAGCCCCCTCGGGAGGGGAGGGCGCGAGCAGTACTTC. The entire variable domain, with the rest obtained from reference TRBV7-7 and TRBJ2-7, is as follows: GAGVSQSPRYKVTKRGQDVTLRCDPISSHATLYWYQQALGQGPEFLTYFNYEAQPDKSGLPSDRFSAERPEGSISTLTIQRTEQRDSAMYRCASSPLGRGGREQYFGPGTRLTVT.

The chain links TRBV7-9 to TRBJ2-7; D unclear. V shed 5 bases and J shed 2 bases, with 7 bases lying between them. CDR1 SEHNR and CDR2 FQNEAQ come from the germline V gene (reference sequence). The CDR3 consists of 12 residues. The DNA of the CDR3 is TGTGCCAGCAGCCCCGCTCCCTACGAGCAGTACTTC. Protein: CASSPAPYEQYF.

This chain connects TRBV9 to TRBJ2-3; perhaps TRBD2 as D (6 bases). The CDR3 extends over 14 amino acids. Between the trimmed V and J ends, which lost 3 bases and 4 bases, there was a span of 12 bases. CDR1 is SGDLS, CDR2 YYNGEE, per germline. CDR3 sequence (DNA): TGTGCCAGCAGCGAGGGACTCCCTCCAGATACGCAGTATTTT. Translated, it gives CASSEGLPPDTQYF.

This chain connects TRBV6-5 to TRBJ2-3; 9 positions match TRBD2. V gave up 2 bases and J gave up 3 bases; unmatched junction bases: 6. Germline CDR1 is MNHEY and CDR2 is SVGAGI. CDR3 length: 16 residues. The CDR3 region is CASSYGKGLATDTQYF. In nucleotides, the CDR3 is TGTGCCAGCAGTTACGGGAAGGGACTAGCAACAGATACGCAGTATTTT.

The rearrangement links TRBV7-3 to TRBJ2-7, with 10 bases fitting TRBD2. CDR1 is SGHTA and CDR2 is FQGTGA in the germline V gene. With 2 bases clipped from V and 4 bases from J, the junction kept 5 bases outside the gene matches. The CDR3 length is 15 residues. The CDR3: CASSLGAGGPYEQYF. The CDR3 DNA is TGTGCCAGCAGCTTAGGAGCGGGAGGGCCGTACGAGCAGTACTTC.

This clone turned up a few times. The genes are TRBV6-1 and TRBJ2-6; D uncertain. CDR3 length equals 15 residues. The germline CDR1 and CDR2 sequences are MNHNS and SASEGT. Deletions cut 2 bases from V and 0 bases from J, with 5 bases between. CDR3 sequence reads: CASSEQNSGANVLTF. The CDR3, as DNA: TGTGCCAGCAGTGAACAAAACTCTGGGGCCAACGTCCTGACTTTC.

The chain carries TRBV30 and TRBJ1-3; D is uncertain. V lost 0 bases and J 0 bases, leaving 9 bases between the germline ends. Germline CDR1 is GTSNPN and CDR2 is SVGIG (reference sequence). The CDR3 sequence is 15 residues long. For the CDR3, the DNA is TGTGCCTGGAGTGTATCACCAGGCTCTGGAAACACCATATATTTT. Translated, it gives CAWSVSPGSGNTIYF.

This clone appeared once. The rearrangement joins TRBV28 to TRBJ2-1, with 10 nucleotides matching TRBD1. The CDR3 is made up of 15 amino acids. V lost 4 bases, J lost 3 bases, and 3 bases stayed unmatched. Germline V gives CDR1 MDHEN, CDR2 SYDVKM. CDR3 bases: TGTGCCAGCAGTTGGGACAGGGGACACTACAATGAGCAGTTCTTC. The encoded protein is CASSWDRGHYNEQFF.

The chain links TRBV6-5 to TRBJ2-1; unclear D gene. The CDR3 has 13 residues. Germline V gene sequence: CDR1 MNHEY, CDR2 SVGAGI. V dropped 6 bases and J dropped 5 bases, with 11 bases sitting between them. The CDR3 region is CASRRNLNNEQFF. DNA of the CDR3: TGTGCCAGCAGAAGGAACCTTAACAATGAGCAGTTCTTC.

The chain combines TRBV7-3 with TRBJ2-3; D is ambiguous. V shed 4 bases and J shed 2 bases, with 1 base lying between them. The CDR3 is 11 amino acids. The V gene's germline CDR1 is SGHTA and CDR2 FQGTGA. In DNA form, the CDR3 reads TGTGCCAGCAGCTCCACAGATACGCAGTATTTT. It translates to CASSSTDTQYF.

The genes are TRBV6-1 and TRBJ2-4; maybe TRBD1 (6 bases). CDR1 and CDR2 (germline): MNHNS, SASEGT. The ends were cut back, 3 bases at V and 8 bases at J, with 17 bases in the middle. The CDR3 runs to 15 residues. The CDR3 DNA follows: TGTGCCAGCAGTGACACCCTGGACAGTCTAGACATTCAGTACTTC. Protein: CASSDTLDSLDIQYF.

The J gene is TRBJ2-1, the V gene TRBV28; 11 bases map to TRBD2. Germline lookup yields CDR1 MDHEN and CDR2 SYDVKM. Trimming removed 8 bases from V and 8 bases from J; junction bases left unmatched: 5. The CDR3 runs 13 residues. The CDR3 region is CASLAGGLDEQFF. The CDR3 nucleotides are TGTGCCAGCTTAGCGGGAGGGCTCGATGAGCAGTTCTTC.

The chain recombines TRBV28 with TRBJ2-7, with D perhaps TRBD2 (5 bases). This CDR3 is 15 amino acids long. Germline V gene sequence: CDR1 MDHEN, CDR2 SYDVKM. Trimming pared 6 bases from V and 1 base from J, leaving 16 bases between. The CDR3 reads CASSPERMVSYEQYF. As DNA, the CDR3 is TGTGCCAGCAGCCCTGAGCGGATGGTTTCCTACGAGCAGTACTTC.

The chain employs TRBV6-6 and TRBJ1-4; 9 bases line up with TRBD1. Germline V gene lookup returns CDR1 MNHNY and CDR2 SVGAGI (reference sequence). V dropped 4 bases and J dropped 7; count of bases not matched to a gene: 4. This CDR3 is built from 14 residues. CDR3 residues: CASSLGTGTEKLFF. The CDR3 DNA reads as TGTGCCAGCAGTTTGGGGACAGGGACTGAAAAACTGTTTTTT.

The rearrangement uses TRBV19 and TRBJ2-1; 7 nucleotides align to TRBD1. V was pared by 3 bases and J by 2 bases, with 1 base of the junction left unmatched. CDR1 is LNHDA and CDR2 is SQIVND in the germline V gene (reference sequence). The CDR3 loop spans 14 amino acids. CDR3 protein: CASSMQGAYNEQFF. CDR3 DNA: TGTGCCAGTAGTATGCAGGGGGCCTACAATGAGCAGTTCTTC.

The DNA for the CDR3 is TGTGCCAGCAGTTCCCCTCCACTAGCGGGAGGGCCCTACGAGCAGTACTTC. Residues: CASSSPPLAGGPYEQYF. The V gene is TRBV27, the J gene TRBJ2-7; 13 bases map to TRBD2. CDR3 size: 17 residues. In germline, CDR1 is MNHEY, CDR2 SMNVEV (reference sequence). V lost 4 bases to trimming and J lost 2 bases; unmatched junction nucleotides: 8.

The chain combines TRBV29-1 with TRBJ1-6; possible D gene TRBD1, 5 bases. Germline V lookup: CDR1 SQVTM, CDR2 ANQGSEA. The CDR3 is 13 residues long. With 6 bases removed from V and 7 bases from J, the gap between germline ends came to 13 bases. The CDR3 protein is CSVRPTANSPLHF. CDR3 nucleotides: TGCAGCGTCCGACCGACAGCCAATTCACCCCTCCACTTT.

The chain carries TRBV9 and TRBJ1-1, with D uncertain. The CDR3 runs to 15 residues. Germline V gives CDR1 SGDLS, CDR2 YYNGEE. V gave up 2 bases and J gave up 0 bases, with 11 bases separating them. The CDR3, as DNA: TGTGCCAGCAGCGTCGCGTCCGGGTTGAACACTGAAGCTTTCTTT. This translates into CASSVASGLNTEAFF.

This chain links TRBV7-2 with TRBJ2-7; 7 bases are a match to TRBD2. V gave up 1 base and J gave up 0 bases; unmatched junction bases: 0. This CDR3 region has 14 residues. The germline CDR1 and CDR2 sequences are SGHTA and FQGNSA. For the CDR3, the DNA is TGTGCCAGCAGCTTAGGGGACTACTCCTACGAGCAGTACTTC. Its protein is CASSLGDYSYEQYF.

This clone was picked up a small number of times. The chain recombines TRBV4-2 with TRBJ1-2; D is perhaps TRBD1 (5 bases). Germline values: CDR1 LGHNA, CDR2 YNFKEQ. The CDR3 is 15 amino acids. The germline V and J ends were trimmed by 0 bases and 4 bases, with 12 bases remaining between them. CDR3 loop: CASSQEGQGTYGYTF. DNA of the CDR3: TGTGCCAGCAGCCAAGAGGGGCAGGGAACCTATGGCTACACCTTC.

The gene calls are TRBV12-2 and TRBJ1-2; the table names TRBD1, a call not compared with the DNA. TRBV12-2 is described as a pseudogene. The CDR3 runs to 15 residues. CDR3 bases: TGTGCCAGCAGCTTAGCCGGGACAGGGGTCTATGGCTACACCTTC. This translates into CASSLAGTGVYGYTF.

This clone was found a few times. The V gene is TRBV19, the J gene TRBJ2-1; TRBD2 agrees at 7 bases. CDR3 length: 14 residues. Germline V gives CDR1 LNHDA, CDR2 SQIVND (reference sequence). The J segment lost 3 bases and the V segment lost 8 bases, leaving 7 bases of the junction unmatched. DNA for the CDR3: TGTGCCAGTCGGCCTAGCGGAGTCTACAATGAGCAGTTCTTC. This gives the protein CASRPSGVYNEQFF. Full variable domain (rest looked up from reference TRBV19 and TRBJ2-1): DGGITQSPKYLFRKEGQNVTLSCEQNLNHDAMYWYRQDPGQGLRLIYYSQIVNDFQKGDIAEGYSVSREKKESFPLTVTSAQKNPTAFYLCASRPSGVYNEQFFGPGTRLTVL.

The chain carries TRBV4-1 and TRBJ2-2, with D possibly matching TRBD2 (7 bases). The CDR3 totals 18 residues. The germline gives CDR1 MGHRA, CDR2 YSYEKL. Trimming removed 2 bases from V and 1 base from J, with 17 bases in between. CDR3 coding DNA: TGCGCCAGCAGCCAACCCGGAGGGGGGGCTGGGAACACCGGGGAGCTGTTTTTT. Translation gives CASSQPGGGAGNTGELFF.

The chain has TRBV27 and TRBJ1-2; no firm D call. CDR3 length: 14 amino acids. Trimming stripped 6 bases from V and 7 bases from J, with 18 bases between. Germline CDR1 and CDR2: MNHEY and SMNVEV (reference sequence). The CDR3 bases are TGTGCCAGCAGGGAGATCCCCCGTCGGGGTGGCTACACCTTC. Protein product: CASREIPRRGGYTF.